Each of the 22 T cell receptor beta chains below was sequenced from the same sample in a study of shared clonotypes between healthy human individuals. Naive CD8 cells were CD45RO-negative, positively selected for CCR7, excluding terminally differentiated effector memory CD45RA+ cells. Sequencing was performed with immunoSEQ multiplex PCR; in TCRdb, only in-frame clones are kept and a portion is missing. The table records around 2,000,000 clones, just under 95% of them present only once. Sequenced: naive CD8+ T cells sorted from blood. The receptor source for this set is a man between 18 and 35 years old in good health.

The chain joins TRBV25-1 to TRBJ1-1; no definite D call. The length of the CDR3 is 16 residues. The germline CDR1 and CDR2 sequences are MGHDK and SYGVNS. Trimming stripped 5 bases from V and 0 bases from J, with 16 bases between. The CDR3 spells CASSPGVLFLNTEAFF. The CDR3 DNA reads as TGTGCCAGCAGTCCGGGTGTGCTATTTCTGAACACTGAAGCTTTCTTT.

The chain joins TRBV5-6 to TRBJ2-1; the D is unclear. The CDR3 contains 13 residues. V lost 3 bases to trimming and J lost 14 bases, with 18 bases between them. In germline, CDR1 is SGHDT, CDR2 YYEEEE. CDR3 sequence: CASSSFRELKEFF. The CDR3 nucleotides read TGTGCCAGCAGCTCCTTTAGGGAACTCAAGGAGTTCTTC.

The chain recombines TRBV4-1 with TRBJ1-5; D gene uncertain. V lost 0 bases, J lost 9 bases, and 15 bases lay in between. This CDR3 has 15 residues. Germline V gene sequence: CDR1 MGHRA, CDR2 YSYEKL. The CDR3 region has the DNA TGCGCCAGCAGCCAAGAGGCGGGGTTAACGGGGCCCCAGCATTTT. This codes for CASSQEAGLTGPQHF.

The chain links TRBV2 to TRBJ1-1, with a weak D call TRBD1 (6 bases). The V end was cut by 6 bases, the J end by 4 bases, with 15 bases between. Germline CDR1 is SNHLY and CDR2 is FYNNEI. The CDR3 has 14 residues. In DNA, the CDR3 is TGTGCCAGCAGCGGGGACACCCGCATCACTGAAGCTTTCTTT. It translates to CASSGDTRITEAFF.

V usage is TRBV4-1 and J usage is TRBJ1-1; weak D call: TRBD1 (6 bases). CDR1 MGHRA and CDR2 YSYEKL come from the germline V gene. Trimming took 0 bases from V and 7 from J, leaving 12 bases between them. The length of the CDR3 is 14 residues. The CDR3 DNA is TGCGCCAGCAGCCAAGATTCAGGGGCAAGTGAAGCTTTCTTT. Protein product: CASSQDSGASEAFF.

This chain connects TRBV4-1 to TRBJ2-1; D is perhaps TRBD1 (6 bases). Germline loops: CDR1 MGHRA, CDR2 YSYEKL. This CDR3 is 14 amino acids long. The V end was cut by 1 base, the J end by 8 bases, with 12 bases between. CDR3 sequence: CASSQVTGIHEQFF. The CDR3 coding sequence is TGCGCCAGCAGCCAAGTAACAGGGATCCATGAGCAGTTCTTC.

This clone was observed once. The chain recombines TRBV28 with TRBJ2-5; the D gene is possibly TRBD1 (5 bases). Trimming shortened V by 3 bases and J by 2 bases, and 16 bases separated the two germline ends. This CDR3 is 16 amino acids long. Germline CDR1 and CDR2: MDHEN and SYDVKM. CDR3 sequence (DNA): TGTGCCAGCAGTTTGACCCGACCCGACAGTCAAGAGACCCAGTACTTC. Encoded protein: CASSLTRPDSQETQYF.

CDR3 amino acids: CSVEAETSSYEQYF. Written as DNA, the CDR3 is TGCAGCGTTGAAGCTGAGACTAGCAGCTACGAGCAGTACTTC. V usage is TRBV29-1 and J usage is TRBJ2-7, with 7 bases that match TRBD2. The V gene end was trimmed by 1 base and the J gene end by 3 bases; junction bases not matched to a gene: 6. CDR1 and CDR2 from the germline V gene are SQVTM and ANQGSEA. This CDR3 region has 14 residues.

This chain links TRBV30 with TRBJ1-3, with TRBD1 matching 12 bases. The V gene end was trimmed by 2 bases and the J gene end by 4 bases; junction bases not matched to a gene: 6. The CDR3 loop spans 16 amino acids. CDR1 and CDR2 from the germline V gene are GTSNPN and SVGIG (reference sequence). The CDR3 loop reads CAWSRMGQGAGNTIYF. The CDR3 nucleotides are TGTGCCTGGAGTCGGATGGGACAGGGGGCAGGAAACACCATATATTTT. Variable domain in full (rest from reference TRBV30 and TRBJ1-3): SQTIHQWPATLVQPVGSPLSLECTVEGTSNPNLYWYRQAAGRGLQLLFYSVGIGQISSEVPQNLSASRPQDRQFILSSKKLLLSDSGFYLCAWSRMGQGAGNTIYFGEGSWLTVV.

This chain joins TRBV11-2 and TRBJ1-1, with unresolved D. This CDR3 is built from 12 residues. CDR1 SGHAT and CDR2 FQNNGV come from the germline V gene. V was cut by 5 bases and J by 5 bases, with 9 bases left in between. The CDR3 region has the DNA TGTGCCAGCAGCCAAGAGGTAACTGAAGCTTTCTTT. Residues: CASSQEVTEAFF. Based on the CDR3 plus reference TRBV11-2 and TRBJ1-1, the full variable domain is EAGVAQSPRYKIIEKRQSVAFWCNPISGHATLYWYQQILGQGPKLLIQFQNNGVVDDSQLPKDRFSAERLKGVDSTLKIQPAKLEDSAVYLCASSQEVTEAFFGQGTRLTVV.

The J gene is TRBJ2-7, the V gene TRBV27; 7 bases agree with TRBD1. There are 16 residues in the CDR3. Germline CDR1 and CDR2: MNHEY and SMNVEV (reference sequence). The V gene end was trimmed by 5 bases and the J gene end by 0 bases; junction bases not matched to a gene: 10. The CDR3 DNA follows: TGTGCCAGCAGTGCTTCGACAGGGTCGGTCTCCTACGAGCAGTACTTC. Its translation is CASSASTGSVSYEQYF.

This clone was seen more than once but under ten times. The V call is TRBV2, the J call TRBJ1-1; the D gene is possibly TRBD1 (6 bases). The CDR3 is 14 amino acids. The V gene's germline CDR1 is SNHLY and CDR2 FYNNEI. V lost 1 base and J lost 1, with 7 bases in between. The CDR3 sequence is CASSEDRANTEAFF. CDR3 sequence (DNA): TGTGCCAGCAGTGAAGACAGGGCGAACACTGAAGCTTTCTTT.

V and J are TRBV30 and TRBJ1-5; possible D gene TRBD1, 5 bases. CDR1 is GTSNPN and CDR2 is SVGIG in the germline V gene (reference sequence). This CDR3 comprises 13 residues. Trimming pared 2 bases from V and 6 bases from J, leaving 11 bases between. Written as DNA, the CDR3 is TGTGCCTGGAGTCCCGGGGGGGGTCAGCCCCAGCATTTT. Translation gives CAWSPGGGQPQHF. Based on the CDR3 plus reference TRBV30 and TRBJ1-5, the full variable domain is SQTIHQWPATLVQPVGSPLSLECTVEGTSNPNLYWYRQAAGRGLQLLFYSVGIGQISSEVPQNLSASRPQDRQFILSSKKLLLSDSGFYLCAWSPGGGQPQHFGDGTRLSIL.

Remarks on this clone: The same CDR3 can be traced to other DNA sequences in this sample. The chain has TRBV7-9 and TRBJ2-7; D might be TRBD2 (5 bases). The CDR3 runs 13 residues. Deletions cut 1 base from V and 5 bases from J, with 9 bases between. Germline lookup yields CDR1 SEHNR and CDR2 FQNEAQ (reference sequence). DNA for the CDR3: TGTGCCAGCAGCTTAGGAAGTAGCGACGAGCAGTACTTC. This translates into CASSLGSSDEQYF. Based on the CDR3 plus reference TRBV7-9 and TRBJ2-7, the full variable domain is DTGVSQNPRHKITKRGQNVTFRCDPISEHNRLYWYRQTLGQGPEFLTYFQNEAQLEKSRLLSDRFSAERPKGSFSTLEIQRTEQGDSAMYLCASSLGSSDEQYFGPGTRLTVT.

The rearrangement uses TRBV6-5 and TRBJ2-7; D might be TRBD2 (6 bases). Germline V CDR1 and CDR2: MNHEY, SVGAGI. CDR3 size: 14 residues. Trimming removed 2 bases from V and 4 bases from J, with 12 bases in between. CDR3 sequence (DNA): TGTGCCAGCAGTTACGAGTTGGGGGGTTACGAGCAGTACTTC. Translated, it gives CASSYELGGYEQYF.

This clone came up once. The rearrangement uses TRBV27 and TRBJ1-2; a weak D match, TRBD1 (5 bases). The V end was cut by 0 bases, the J end by 8 bases, with 19 bases between. The CDR3 extends over 16 amino acids. Germline CDR1 and CDR2: MNHEY and SMNVEV (reference sequence). CDR3 coding DNA: TGTGCCAGCAGTTTATCGTATGGGACCCCTCCCTGGGGCTACACCTTC. Translation gives CASSLSYGTPPWGYTF.

This chain links TRBV9 with TRBJ2-5; 8 nucleotides line up with TRBD2. Germline CDR1 SGDLS, CDR2 YYNGEE. This CDR3 has 13 amino acids. V gave up 3 bases and J gave up 7 bases; unmatched junction bases: 5. The CDR3 DNA reads as TGTGCCAGCAGCGAAAGCGGGGGATGGACCCAGTACTTC. Its protein product is CASSESGGWTQYF.

This chain joins TRBV2 and TRBJ1-2; possible D gene TRBD1, 6 bases. Germline V lookup: CDR1 SNHLY, CDR2 FYNNEI. The V gene lost 5 bases and the J gene lost 1 base, with 11 bases spanning the gap. The CDR3 totals 14 residues. CDR3 sequence reads: CASSYRVFNYGYTF. The CDR3 region has the DNA TGTGCCAGCAGTTACAGGGTGTTTAACTATGGCTACACCTTC. Supplemented by reference TRBV2 and TRBJ1-2, the full variable domain reads EPEVTQTPSHQVTQMGQEVILRCVPISNHLYFYWYRQILGQKVEFLVSFYNNEISEKSEIFDDQFSVERPDGSNFTLKIRSTKLEDSAMYFCASSYRVFNYGYTFGSGTRLTVV.

The chain couples TRBV7-9 to TRBJ1-4; D not certain. V was shortened by 3 bases and J by 5 bases, with 10 bases between the two germline ends. The germline CDR1 and CDR2 sequences are SEHNR and FQNEAQ (reference sequence). The CDR3 extends over 14 amino acids. In DNA form, the CDR3 reads TGTGCCAGCAGCTTCAGGCAGGAAAATGAAAAACTGTTTTTT. Amino acid sequence: CASSFRQENEKLFF.

The chain joins TRBV27 to TRBJ2-7; possibly TRBD2 for D (5 bases). V was trimmed by 4 bases and J by 2 bases, leaving 12 bases between them. The CDR3 length is 14 residues. The V gene's germline CDR1 is MNHEY and CDR2 SMNVEV (reference sequence). The DNA of the CDR3 is TGTGCCAGCAGTTCCCTAGCTACTCCCTACGAGCAGTACTTC. It translates to CASSSLATPYEQYF.

As for this clone: The sample has other DNA sequences that encode this CDR3 too. The J gene is TRBJ1-5, the V gene TRBV27; tentatively, D is TRBD1 (6 bases). This CDR3 has 16 residues. V gave up 4 bases and J gave up 1 base, with 14 bases separating them. Germline V lookup: CDR1 MNHEY, CDR2 SMNVEV (reference sequence). DNA of the CDR3: TGTGCCAGCAGTTCCTCCTCAGGGGAGAGCAATCAGCCCCAGCATTTT. Its translation is CASSSSSGESNQPQHF.

V is TRBV19 and J is TRBJ2-7, with TRBD2 identical over 12 bases. This CDR3 has 15 residues. With V trimmed by 4 bases and J by 5 bases, 6 bases remained unmatched. The germline CDR1 and CDR2 sequences are LNHDA and SQIVND (reference sequence). The CDR3 region is CASSTRLAGVHEQYF. CDR3 DNA: TGTGCCAGTAGTACAAGACTAGCGGGGGTCCACGAGCAGTACTTC.